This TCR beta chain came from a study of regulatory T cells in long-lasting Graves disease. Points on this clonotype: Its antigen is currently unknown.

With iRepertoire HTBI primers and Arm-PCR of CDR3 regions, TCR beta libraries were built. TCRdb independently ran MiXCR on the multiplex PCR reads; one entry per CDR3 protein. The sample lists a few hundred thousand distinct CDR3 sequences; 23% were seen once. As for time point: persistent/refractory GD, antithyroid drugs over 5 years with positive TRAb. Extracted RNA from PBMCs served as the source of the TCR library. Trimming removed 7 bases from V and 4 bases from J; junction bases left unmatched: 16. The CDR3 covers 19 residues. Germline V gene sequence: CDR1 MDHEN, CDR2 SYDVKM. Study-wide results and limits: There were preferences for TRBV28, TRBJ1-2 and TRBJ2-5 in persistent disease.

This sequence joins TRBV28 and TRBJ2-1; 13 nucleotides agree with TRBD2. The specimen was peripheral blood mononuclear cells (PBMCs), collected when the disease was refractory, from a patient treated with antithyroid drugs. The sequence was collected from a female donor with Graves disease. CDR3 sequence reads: CASTPGTGTSGRVYNEQFF. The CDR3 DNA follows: TGTGCCAGCACCCCGGGGACGGGAACTAGCGGGAGGGTATACAATGAGCAGTTCTTC.